This T cell receptor beta chain was sequenced for a study of shared clonotypes between healthy human individuals (dated by TCRdb to 2018 to 2021). Study-wide context: A few men and a couple of women, aged 18 to 49 years, made up the cohort. Per donor, three plates each were used for CD4 naive and CD4 memory, two for CD8 naive, and one for CD8 memory. Blood TCR repertoires of a handful of healthy adults were deeply sequenced to estimate repertoire size and the extent of clonotype sharing between individuals. To increase sequencing depth and limit assay-specific biases, TCR repertoire library preparation and sequencing were carried out by different laboratories using diverse techniques. Leukapheresis yielded between about 0.94 and 10 billion PBMCs per donor. Results and caveats for the whole study, not just this receptor: Sharing across several donors was observed for around 5% of naive CD4, over 3% of naive CD8, about 2.3% of memory CD4, and 0.4% of memory CD8 clonotypes. The genetic and exposure-history diversity represented was limited by the small number of donors. Rarefaction of sorted-subset datasets indicated incomplete sequencing despite the large sequencing depth. Compared with non-shared clonotypes, the clonotypes found in all four sorted-subset donors had higher generation probabilities. Naive subsets generally had larger estimated clonotype richness than memory subsets did. Pairwise subsampling indicated that sequencing depth was expected to affect the degree of clonotype sharing among donors. Sampling was restricted to blood, and TCR repertoires in tissues likely differ from the TCR repertoires found in blood.

With regard to this clone: Its antigen remains undetermined. Base qualities are not at hand, and no much larger clone is one base apart.

After removal of 6 bases from V and 8 bases from J, the junction retains 11 bases not matched to a gene. From cysteine to phenylalanine, the CDR3 is 17 amino acids long. Of the read, only the CDR3 DNA is kept; its 51 bases are in frame from base 1. For CDR1 and CDR2, the germline V gene (reference sequence) lists SGHAT and FQDESV. The donors were healthy, HIV-negative adults who had no recently reported acute infections or vaccinations. All donors were Caucasian adults living in Nashville, Tennessee, USA. CD4+ T cells were enriched by magnetic negative selection; naive cells were then positively selected on CD45RA, and the negative fraction formed the memory subset. Blood was collected by leukapheresis, and PBMCs were isolated by Ficoll-Histopaque density gradient centrifugation and then cryopreserved in liquid nitrogen vapor phase. Purity and quantity of every magnetically sorted T cell population were checked by analytical flow cytometry. Each sorted fraction had its genomic DNA isolated and then quantified by UV absorbance on a Nanodrop 2000c.

Using the deep immunoSEQ assay, TCR CDR3 regions were amplified from genomic DNA by multiplex PCR. Extracted genomic DNA from each cell subset was spread evenly across all wells of several immunoSEQ 96-well plates, with each plate serving as a replicate. For sorted subsets, each replicate PCR was loaded with approximately 190 ng genomic DNA, equivalent to 32,000 or so T cell genomes. Purified libraries were measured with a Qubit 3.0 fluorometer, size-checked on a Bioanalyzer 2100, and measured again with the KAPA Library Quantification kit. Each immunoSEQ 96-well plate was sequenced on its own single-read 150-cycle Illumina NextSeq 550 flow cell. Processing in the source paper ran as follows. Because only junctional sequences without quality scores were contained in the immunoSEQ output, filtering matching that applied to full-length reads could not be performed. Sequences were annotated with PyIR, a Python wrapper for IgBLAST v1.9, using IMGT germline references to assign V/J genes and CDR3. Reads with weak V/J assignments (E-value above 1e-6), missing CDR3, stop codons, out-of-frame junctions, or ambiguous translated residues were removed. V3J clonotypes were defined as sequences sharing the same inferred V gene, J gene, and CDR3 amino acid sequence. Percentage overlap between repertoires was calculated by dividing the number of shared unique clonotypes by the size of the smaller repertoire. Richness of each repertoire was evaluated using RTK rarefaction, the Chao1 estimator, and Recon v2.1 estimates of unobserved clonotypes. Generation probabilities were computed with OLGA for all TCRbeta clonotypes obtained by the gDNA method from several donors. The clones in this table, taken by TCRdb from immuneACCESS, are in-frame only. Not every clone is retained; where verified, under half of the shortfall comes from an unresolved V gene, and the cause of the rest is unknown. The V and J calls and the clone size are those of that table, but D and trimming were determined from the DNA. Counted in this sample were 2 million to 3 million clones; 90% to 95% of them appeared once. The ten largest clones represent 0.36% of the sample.

This receptor was obtained from a man in his late teens or twenties in good health. Some clones in this sample may be carry-over from other donors' samples. This chain joins TRBV11-1 to TRBJ2-1; 15 bases in the junction line up with TRBD2. The specimen was naive CD4+ T cells from PBMCs. The cell subset or site label for this specimen denotes: CD45RA+ positively selected. Here is the DNA: TGTGCCAGCAGACATGCCGGGACTAGCGGGAGGAGCTATGAGCAGTTCTTC. The encoded protein is CASRHAGTSGRSYEQFF.